This TCR beta chain was identified during a study of T-cell memory formation after mild COVID-19. Broader study findings: Contracting clones localized mainly to CM and EM when CD4+ and mainly to EMRA when CD8+. Whether second-wave clones peaking at day 37 were SARS-CoV-2 specific went unconfirmed.

V lost 4 bases and J lost 1; bases outside the gene matches: 7. The CDR3 contains 16 residues. Germline assignment: CDR1 SGHRS and CDR2 YFSETQ. Each CDR3 protein is one row after TCRdb ran MiXCR on the 5' RACE reads. The sample includes about 130,000 distinct CDR3 sequences, approximately 15% of them seen just once. There are many counts of this clonotype. Its antigen is still unknown. The chain employs TRBV5-1 and TRBJ2-3, with 9 bases lining up with TRBD2. The clonotype comes from an adult woman who had mild COVID-19 (a few samples of this study predate the infection). Cell type and time point are not known. The sample taken for sequencing was PBMCs or a T cell subset sorted from them (not recorded which). CDR3 coding DNA: TGCGCCAGCAGCCGACTAGCGGTTACTGGCACAGATACGCAGTATTTT. As protein: CASSRLAVTGTDTQYF.